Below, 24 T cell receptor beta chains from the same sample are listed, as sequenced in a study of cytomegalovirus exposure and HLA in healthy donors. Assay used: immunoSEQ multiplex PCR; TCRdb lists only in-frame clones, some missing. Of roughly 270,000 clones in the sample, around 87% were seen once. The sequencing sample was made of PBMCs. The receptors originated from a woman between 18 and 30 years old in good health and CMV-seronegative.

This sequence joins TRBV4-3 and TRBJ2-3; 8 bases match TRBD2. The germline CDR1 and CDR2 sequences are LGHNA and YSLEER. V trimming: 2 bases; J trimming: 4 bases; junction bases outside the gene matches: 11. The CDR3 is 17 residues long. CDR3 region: CASSQQLAGTSADTQYF. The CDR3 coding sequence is TGCGCCAGCAGCCAACAGCTTGCCGGGACTAGTGCAGATACGCAGTATTTT.

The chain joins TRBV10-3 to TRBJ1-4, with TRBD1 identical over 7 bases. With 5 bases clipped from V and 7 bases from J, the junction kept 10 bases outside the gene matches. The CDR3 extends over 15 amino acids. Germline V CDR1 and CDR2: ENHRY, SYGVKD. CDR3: CAISNGQERSEKLFF. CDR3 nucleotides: TGTGCCATCAGTAACGGACAGGAACGAAGTGAAAAACTGTTTTTT.

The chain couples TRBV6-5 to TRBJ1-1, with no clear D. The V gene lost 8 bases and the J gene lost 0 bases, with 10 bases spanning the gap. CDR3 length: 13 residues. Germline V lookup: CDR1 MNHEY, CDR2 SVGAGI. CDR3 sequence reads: CASGRQMNTEAFF. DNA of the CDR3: TGTGCCAGCGGGAGGCAGATGAACACTGAAGCTTTCTTT.

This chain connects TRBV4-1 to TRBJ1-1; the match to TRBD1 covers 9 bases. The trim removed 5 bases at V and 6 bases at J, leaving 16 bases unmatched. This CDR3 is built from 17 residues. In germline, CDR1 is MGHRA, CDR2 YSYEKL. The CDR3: CASSARTGTGTIPEAFF. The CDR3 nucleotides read TGCGCCAGCAGCGCGCGGACCGGGACAGGGACGATCCCTGAAGCTTTCTTT.

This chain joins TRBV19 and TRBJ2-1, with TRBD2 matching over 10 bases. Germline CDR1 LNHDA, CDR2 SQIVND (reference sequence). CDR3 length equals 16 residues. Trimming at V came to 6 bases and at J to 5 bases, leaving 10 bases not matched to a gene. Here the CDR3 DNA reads TGTGCCAGTAGACTCCAGGGACTAGCGTCGAACAATGAGCAGTTCTTC. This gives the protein CASRLQGLASNNEQFF.

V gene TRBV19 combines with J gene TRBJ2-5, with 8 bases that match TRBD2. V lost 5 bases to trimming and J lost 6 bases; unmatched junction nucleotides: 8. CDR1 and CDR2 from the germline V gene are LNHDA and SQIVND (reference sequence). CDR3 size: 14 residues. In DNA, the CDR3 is TGTGCCAGTAGTGTCGGACTAGCTGCGAAGACCCAGTACTTC. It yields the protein CASSVGLAAKTQYF.

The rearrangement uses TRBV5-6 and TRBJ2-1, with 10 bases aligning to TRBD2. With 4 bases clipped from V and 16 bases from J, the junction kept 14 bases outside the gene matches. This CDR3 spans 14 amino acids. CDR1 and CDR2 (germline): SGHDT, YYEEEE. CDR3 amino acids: CASSPEHSGRADFF. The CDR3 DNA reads TGTGCCAGCAGCCCAGAACACAGCGGGAGGGCCGATTTCTTC.

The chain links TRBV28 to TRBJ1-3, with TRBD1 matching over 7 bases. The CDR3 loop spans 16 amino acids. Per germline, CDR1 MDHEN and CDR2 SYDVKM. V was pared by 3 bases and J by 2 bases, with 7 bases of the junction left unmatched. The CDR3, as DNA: TGTGCCAGCAGTTTGGTACAGGGGTATGCTGGAAACACCATATATTTT. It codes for CASSLVQGYAGNTIYF.

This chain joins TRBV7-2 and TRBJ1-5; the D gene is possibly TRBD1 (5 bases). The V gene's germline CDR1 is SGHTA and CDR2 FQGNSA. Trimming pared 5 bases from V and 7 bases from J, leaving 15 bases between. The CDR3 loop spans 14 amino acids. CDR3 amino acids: CASSPQGWAQPQHF. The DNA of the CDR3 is TGTGCCAGCAGCCCTCAGGGTTGGGCGCAGCCCCAGCATTTT.

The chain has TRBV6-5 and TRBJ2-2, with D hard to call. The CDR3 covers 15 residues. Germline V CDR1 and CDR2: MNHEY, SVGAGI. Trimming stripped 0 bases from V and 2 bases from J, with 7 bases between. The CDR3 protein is CASSYSASNTGELFF. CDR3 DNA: TGTGCCAGCAGTTACTCGGCTAGTAACACCGGGGAGCTGTTTTTT.

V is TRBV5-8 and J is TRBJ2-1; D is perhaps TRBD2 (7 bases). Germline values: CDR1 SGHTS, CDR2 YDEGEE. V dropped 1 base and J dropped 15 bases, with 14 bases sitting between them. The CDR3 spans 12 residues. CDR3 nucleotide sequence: TGTGCCAGCAGCTTGATCGGGGGGCGAAGGTTCTTC. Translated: CASSLIGGRRFF.

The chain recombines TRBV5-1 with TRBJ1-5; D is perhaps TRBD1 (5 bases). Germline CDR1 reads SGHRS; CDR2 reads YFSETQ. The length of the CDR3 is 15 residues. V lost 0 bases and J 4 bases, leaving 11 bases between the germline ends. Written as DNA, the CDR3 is TGCGCCAGCAGCTTGGAGGCGGGGGGGAATCAGCCCCAGCATTTT. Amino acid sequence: CASSLEAGGNQPQHF.

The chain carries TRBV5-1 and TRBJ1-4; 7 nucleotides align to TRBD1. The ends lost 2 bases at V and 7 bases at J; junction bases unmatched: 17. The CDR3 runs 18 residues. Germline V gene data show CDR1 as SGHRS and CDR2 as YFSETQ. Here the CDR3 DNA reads TGCGCCAGCAGCTTAGGTCGAAATGACAGGGAATCGAGTGAAAAACTGTTTTTT. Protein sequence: CASSLGRNDRESSEKLFF.

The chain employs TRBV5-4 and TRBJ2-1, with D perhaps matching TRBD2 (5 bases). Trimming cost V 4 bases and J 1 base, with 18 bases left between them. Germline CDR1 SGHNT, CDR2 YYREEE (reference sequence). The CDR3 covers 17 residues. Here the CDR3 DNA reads TGTGCCAGCAGCCCCCTTGGCGGGCGGGCGTCCTACAATGAGCAGTTCTTC. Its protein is CASSPLGGRASYNEQFF.

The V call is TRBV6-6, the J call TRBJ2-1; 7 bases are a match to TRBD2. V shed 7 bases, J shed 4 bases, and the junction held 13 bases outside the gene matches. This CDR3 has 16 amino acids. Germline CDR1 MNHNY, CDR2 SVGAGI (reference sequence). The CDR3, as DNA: TGTGCCAGCACCGACTTGAGTGGGAGGGTATACAATGAGCAGTTCTTC. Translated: CASTDLSGRVYNEQFF.

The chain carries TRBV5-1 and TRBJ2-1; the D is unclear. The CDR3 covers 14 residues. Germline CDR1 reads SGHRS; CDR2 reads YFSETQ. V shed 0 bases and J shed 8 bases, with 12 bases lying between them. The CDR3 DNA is TGCGCCAGCAGCTTGGCCCCCCCGGCGGATGAGCAGTTCTTC. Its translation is CASSLAPPADEQFF.

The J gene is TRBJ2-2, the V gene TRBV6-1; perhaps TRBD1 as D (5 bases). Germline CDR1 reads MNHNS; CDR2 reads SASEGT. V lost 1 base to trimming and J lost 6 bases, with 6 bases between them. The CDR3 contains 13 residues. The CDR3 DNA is TGTGCCAGCAGTGAAGGGGGCCCCGGGGAGCTGTTTTTT. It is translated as CASSEGGPGELFF.

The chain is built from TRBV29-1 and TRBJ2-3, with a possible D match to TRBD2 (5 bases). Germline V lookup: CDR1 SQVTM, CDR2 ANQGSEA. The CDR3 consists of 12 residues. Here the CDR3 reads CRAQADTDTQYF. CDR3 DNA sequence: TGCAGGGCCCAAGCGGACACAGATACGCAGTATTTT.

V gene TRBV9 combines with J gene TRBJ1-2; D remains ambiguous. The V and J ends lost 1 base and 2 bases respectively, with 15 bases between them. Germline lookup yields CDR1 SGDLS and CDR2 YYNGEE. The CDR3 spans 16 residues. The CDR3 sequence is CASSVHLGEGNYGYTF. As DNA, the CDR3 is TGTGCCAGCAGCGTACACCTCGGGGAGGGAAACTATGGCTACACCTTC.

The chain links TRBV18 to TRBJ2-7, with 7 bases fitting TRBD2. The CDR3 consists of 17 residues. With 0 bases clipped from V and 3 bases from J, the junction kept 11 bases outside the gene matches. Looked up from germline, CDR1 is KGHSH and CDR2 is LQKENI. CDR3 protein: CASSPPTLGEGNYEQYF. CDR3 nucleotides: TGTGCCAGCTCACCACCGACTCTCGGGGAGGGAAACTACGAGCAGTACTTC.

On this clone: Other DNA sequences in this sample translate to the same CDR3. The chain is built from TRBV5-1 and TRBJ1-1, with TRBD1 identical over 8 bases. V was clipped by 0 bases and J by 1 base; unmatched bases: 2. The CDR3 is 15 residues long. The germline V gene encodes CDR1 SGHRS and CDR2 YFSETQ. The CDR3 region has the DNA TGCGCCAGCAGCTTGGCCGGGACAGGGAACACTGAAGCTTTCTTT. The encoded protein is CASSLAGTGNTEAFF.

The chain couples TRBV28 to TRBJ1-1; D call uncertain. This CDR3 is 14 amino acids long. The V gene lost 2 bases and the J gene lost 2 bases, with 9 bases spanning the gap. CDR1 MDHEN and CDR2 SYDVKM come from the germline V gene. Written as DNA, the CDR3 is TGTGCCAGCAGTTTAGCGGGCATAAACACTGAAGCTTTCTTT. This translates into CASSLAGINTEAFF.

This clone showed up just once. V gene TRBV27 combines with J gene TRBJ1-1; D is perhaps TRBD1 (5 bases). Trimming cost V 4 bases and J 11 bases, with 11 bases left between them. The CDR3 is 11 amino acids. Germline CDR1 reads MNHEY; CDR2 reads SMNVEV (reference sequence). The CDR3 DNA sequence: TGTGCCAGCAGTTCCTTCGGGGGGGCTTTCTTT. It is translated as CASSSFGGAFF.

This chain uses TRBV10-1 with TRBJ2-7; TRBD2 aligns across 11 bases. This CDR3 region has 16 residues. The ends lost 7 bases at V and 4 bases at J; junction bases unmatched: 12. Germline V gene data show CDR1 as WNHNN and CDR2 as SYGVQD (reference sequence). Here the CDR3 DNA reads TGCGCCAGCACCGAATCCACTAGCGGGAGAAGATACGAGCAGTACTTC. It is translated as CASTESTSGRRYEQYF.